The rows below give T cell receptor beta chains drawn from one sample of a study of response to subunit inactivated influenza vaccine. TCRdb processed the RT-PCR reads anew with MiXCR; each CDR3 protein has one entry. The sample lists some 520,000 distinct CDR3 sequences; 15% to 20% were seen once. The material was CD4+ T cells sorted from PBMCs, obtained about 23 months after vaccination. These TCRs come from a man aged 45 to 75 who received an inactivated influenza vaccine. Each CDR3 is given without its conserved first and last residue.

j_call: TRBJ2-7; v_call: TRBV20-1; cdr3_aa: SARMGYEQY
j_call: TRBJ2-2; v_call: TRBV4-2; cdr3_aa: ASSLHRGWFAGELF
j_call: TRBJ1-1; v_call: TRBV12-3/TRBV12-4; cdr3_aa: ASSLSGITEAF
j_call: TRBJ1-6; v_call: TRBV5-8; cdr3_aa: ASRKVELYNSPLH
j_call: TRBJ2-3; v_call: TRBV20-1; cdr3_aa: SASTRTDTQY
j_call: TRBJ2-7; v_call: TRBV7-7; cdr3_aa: ASSSGTGRQEQY
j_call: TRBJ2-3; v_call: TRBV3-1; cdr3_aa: ASSQNGPDTQY
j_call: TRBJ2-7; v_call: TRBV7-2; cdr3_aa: ASSLELGRVYEQY
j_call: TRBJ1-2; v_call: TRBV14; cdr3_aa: ASSRTGEYGYT
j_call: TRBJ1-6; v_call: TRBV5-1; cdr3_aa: ASSQEPNSPLH
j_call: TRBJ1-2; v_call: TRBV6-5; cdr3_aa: ASSYSLQPRTST
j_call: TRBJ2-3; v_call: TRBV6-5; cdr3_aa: ASSYSISGAGDTQY
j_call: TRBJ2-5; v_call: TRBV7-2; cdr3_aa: ASSKEQNQETQY
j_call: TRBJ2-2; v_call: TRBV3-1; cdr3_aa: ASSWRGRHTGELF
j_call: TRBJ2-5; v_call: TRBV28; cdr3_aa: ASSSIAQKETQY
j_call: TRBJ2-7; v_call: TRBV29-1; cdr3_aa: SVEDGVYEQY
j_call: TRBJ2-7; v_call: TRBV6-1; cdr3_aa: ASSKYYGTGNVYEQY
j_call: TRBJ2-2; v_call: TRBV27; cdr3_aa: ASKAAGNTGELF
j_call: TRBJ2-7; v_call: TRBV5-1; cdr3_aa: ASRAGLLEYEQY
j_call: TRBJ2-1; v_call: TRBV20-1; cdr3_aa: SARAGLAGVAYNEQF
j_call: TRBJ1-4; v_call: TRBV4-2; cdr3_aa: ASSQAWGQSFEKLF
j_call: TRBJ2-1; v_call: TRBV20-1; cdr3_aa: SAPSYGGSEQF
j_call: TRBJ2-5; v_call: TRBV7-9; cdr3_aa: ASSLGTGARETQY
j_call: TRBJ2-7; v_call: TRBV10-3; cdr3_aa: AISGDTSSYEQY
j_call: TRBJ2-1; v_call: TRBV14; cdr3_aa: ASSQVGKQF
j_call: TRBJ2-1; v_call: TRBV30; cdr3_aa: AKGSTSGRSSYNEQF
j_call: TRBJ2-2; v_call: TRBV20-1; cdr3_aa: SARLPGRYTGELF
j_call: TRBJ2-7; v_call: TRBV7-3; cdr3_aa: ASSPSGGDYEQY
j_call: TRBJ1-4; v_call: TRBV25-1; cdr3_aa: ASSDRQGAWTNEKLF
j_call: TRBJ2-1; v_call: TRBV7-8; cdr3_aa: ASRFLSGGAGNEQF
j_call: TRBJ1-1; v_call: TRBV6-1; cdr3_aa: ASSEWQGDTEAF
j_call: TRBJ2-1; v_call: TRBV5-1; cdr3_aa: ASSALVYSGGNSYNEQF
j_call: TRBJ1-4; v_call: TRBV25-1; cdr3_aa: ASSEQGVFSTNEKLF
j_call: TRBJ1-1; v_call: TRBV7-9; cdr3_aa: ASSLEWSTEAF
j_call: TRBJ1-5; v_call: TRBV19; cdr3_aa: ASSIGQGIHQPQH
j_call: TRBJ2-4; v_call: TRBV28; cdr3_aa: ASSIRTGSKNIQY